The subject of this entry is one T cell receptor beta chain. Its recognized antigen is unknown. The input lacks base qualities; no much larger clone sits a single base away. Healthy HIV-negative adults with no recently reported acute infections or vaccinations were included as donors. All donors were Caucasian adults living in Nashville, Tennessee, USA. Magnetic negative selection was used to enrich CD4+ T cells, after which naive cells were positively selected on CD45RA and the negative fraction became the memory subset. Blood was obtained by leukapheresis, after which PBMCs were separated by Ficoll-Histopaque density gradient centrifugation and cryopreserved in liquid nitrogen vapor phase. Analytical flow cytometry was used to check the purity and quantity of every magnetically sorted T cell population. From each sorted fraction, genomic DNA was isolated and quantified by UV absorbance on a Nanodrop 2000c.

Using the deep immunoSEQ assay, TCR CDR3 regions were amplified from genomic DNA by multiplex PCR. For each cell subset, the extracted genomic DNA was distributed evenly across all wells of several immunoSEQ 96-well plates, and each plate served as one replicate. For sorted subsets, about 210 ng of genomic DNA, equivalent to 25,000 to 35,000 T cell genomes, went into each replicate PCR. The purified libraries were quantified using a Qubit 3.0 fluorometer, sized with a Bioanalyzer 2100, and then quantified again using the KAPA Library Quantification kit. Every immunoSEQ 96-well plate was sequenced on a separate single-read 150-cycle Illumina NextSeq 550 flow cell. The study's own analysis went as follows. The immunoSEQ output contained only junctional sequences without quality scores, so filtering could not match that applied to full-length reads. Sequences were annotated with PyIR, a Python wrapper for IgBLAST v1.9, and V/J genes and CDR3 were assigned using IMGT germline references. Reads with weak V/J assignments (E-value above 1e-6), missing CDR3, stop codons, out-of-frame junctions, or ambiguous translated residues were removed. V3J clonotypes were defined as sequences sharing the same inferred V gene, J gene, and CDR3 amino acid sequence. To compute the percentage overlap between repertoires, the number of shared unique clonotypes was divided by the size of the smaller repertoire. RTK rarefaction, the Chao1 estimator, and Recon v2.1 estimates of unobserved clonotypes were used to assess repertoire richness. OLGA was used to compute generation probabilities for all TCRbeta clonotypes that the gDNA method yielded from a few donors. TCRdb holds this immuneACCESS table with in-frame rearrangements only. Some clones are missing; in checked studies, unresolved V genes explain under half, and the rest has no known cause. V and J calls plus clone size are reproduced from that table; the DNA served to infer D and trimming. Counted in this sample were around 2.1 million clones; under 97% of them appeared once. Of the sample, roughly 0.13% is held by the ten largest clones.

The junction shows trimming of 4 bases on V and 3 bases on J, plus 13 bases between the germline ends. Based on the germline V gene (reference sequence), the CDR1 and CDR2 sequences are GTSNPN and SVGIG. Including the terminal cysteine and phenylalanine, the CDR3 comprises 14 residues. The DNA shown is the 42-base CDR3, in frame from base 1. The sample belongs to a study of shared clonotypes between healthy human individuals (dated by TCRdb to the early 2020s). Context from the whole study: A few men and a couple of women, aged 18 to 49 years, made up the cohort. The study deeply sequenced blood TCR repertoires of several healthy adults to estimate repertoire size and the extent of clonotype sharing between individuals. Libraries were prepared and TCR repertoires were sequenced by different laboratories using diverse techniques, in order to increase sequencing depth and limit assay-specific biases. For each donor, CD4 naive and CD4 memory were each given three plates, CD8 naive was given two plates, and CD8 memory was given one plate. Between about 0.94 and 8.9 billion PBMCs per donor were obtained by leukapheresis. Broad study findings and their caveats: Because the study included only a small number of donors, the genetic and exposure-history diversity represented was limited. Clonotypes shared by all four sorted-subset donors showed higher generation probabilities than non-shared clonotypes. Even with the large sequencing depth, rarefaction of the sorted-subset datasets indicated that sequencing was incomplete. Estimated clonotype richness was generally larger for naive than for memory subsets. Based on pairwise subsampling, the degree of clonotype sharing among donors was expected to be affected by sequencing depth. Sharing across a few donors was observed for 4.5% to 6.5% of naive CD4, over 3% of naive CD8, over 2% of memory CD4, and about 0.4% of memory CD8 clonotypes. Only blood was sampled, and tissue TCR repertoires likely differ from those in blood.

This sequence uses TRBV30 and TRBJ2-4; there is no confident call for the D gene. The sequence came from a man aged 18 to 35 in good health. What was sequenced was naive CD4+ T cells sorted from blood. Reading the label with the study, this specimen's cell subset or site is: CD45RA+ positively selected. The CDR3 sequence is CAWTPADGKNIQYF. The DNA sequence is TGTGCCTGGACCCCTGCGGACGGCAAAAACATTCAGTACTTC.